A selection of T cell receptor delta chains follows, all from one sample in a study of Vδ1+ human thymocytes. TCRdb re-called clones from the multiplex PCR reads using CATT. The sample contains under 80,000 delta-chain clones, approximately 30% of which appear only once. Sequenced input: Vdelta1+ gamma-delta thymocytes from the thymus. These receptors were collected from a boy younger than two who had congenital heart surgery. CDR3s include the opening cysteine and the closing phenylalanine or tryptophan. D genes are given only for firm matches. Clone size is stated in some rows and not others, as once, few, many or a class when expanded.

TRDV1,.,TRDJ1,TRDD3,TGTGCTCTTGGGGAACTGACATCCTACTTTTTTTACTGGGGGATACGCGTCAAGAAACTCATCTTT,CALGELTSYFFYWGIRVKKLIF
TRDV1,.,TRDJ1,.,TGTGCTCTTGGGGAAGGAGGGTCCTACACCGATAAACTCATCTTT,CALGEGGSYTDKLIF
TRDV2,few,TRDJ2,TRDD3,TGTGCCTGTGATCCTTCCAGATCCTACGTTTGGGATACGGCTTTGCCAGCACAACTCTTCTTT,CACDPSRSYVWDTALPAQLFF
TRDV1,few,TRDJ1,.,TGTGCTCTTGGGGAAATCGCGTGGTACTGGGCAGGCGATAAACTCATCTTT,CALGEIAWYWAGDKLIF
TRDV1,.,TRDJ1,.,TGTGCTCTTGGGGGACGGGCTCCGGAAACATACTGTATGAGGTCAGCCGATAAACTCATCTTT,CALGGRAPETYCMRSADKLIF
TRDV1,few,TRDJ1,.,TGTGCTCTTGGGGAACTAACGGGTCCGATACCTTGGGGCAAGTACACCGATAAACTCATCTTT,CALGELTGPIPWGKYTDKLIF
TRDV1,once,TRDJ1,TRDD3,TGTGCTCTTGGGGAACTACCAAACTGGGGGATATCCGGTAAACTCATCTTT,CALGELPNWGISGKLIF
TRDV1,few,TRDJ1,TRDD2,TGTGCTCTTGGGGAAAGGCCTTCCTACTTTGATGCCTCATTAGGAGCCGATAAACTCATCTTT,CALGERPSYFDASLGADKLIF
TRDV2,medium-sized,TRDJ1,.,TGTGCCTGTGACACAAGCTGGGACTACACCGATAAACTCATCTTT,CACDTSWDYTDKLIF
TRDV1,.,TRDJ1,TRDD3,TGTGCTCTTGGGGATAATCCCCAGGGTGGGCGGAAGTACTGGGGGATCTACACCGATAAACTCATCTTT,CALGDNPQGGRKYWGIYTDKLIF
TRDV1,.,TRDJ2,.,TGTGCTCTTGGGGATCCGGTACCGTACGGAAGGGCCCCAACTTTGACAGCACAACTCTTCTTT,CALGDPVPYGRAPTLTAQLFF
TRDV1,.,TRDJ1,TRDD3,TGTGCTCTTGGGGAACTGTCTGGGGATATGCGGTACACCGATAAACTCATCTTT,CALGELSGDMRYTDKLIF
TRDV1,few,TRDJ1,TRDD3,TGTGCTCTTGGGGAACTAGGTCCTACGGTTAAGTCATTTACTGGGGGATGGTACACCGATAAACTCATCTTT,CALGELGPTVKSFTGGWYTDKLIF
TRDV1,.,TRDJ1,TRDD3,TGTGCTCTTGGGGAAGGCCGTCCTCCCTCCGCGACTGGGGGATATCCTTTTGGGTACACCGATAAACTCATCTTT,CALGEGRPPSATGGYPFGYTDKLIF
TRDV1,.,TRDJ1,TRDD3,TGTGCTCTTGGGGAGCCTTCCTTCTTGTGGCTGCAGTCCAATGGGGGATACGGGGAAAACACCGATAAACTCATCTTT,CALGEPSFLWLQSNGGYGENTDKLIF
TRDV1,.,TRDJ1,.,TGTGCTCTTGGGGAACAGATTGGGGCCCAGAAACAACTCATCTTT,CALGEQIGAQKQLIF
TRDV1,.,TRDJ1,TRDD3,TGTGCTCTTGGGGCCCTCCTTCTCCCCCGGTCTGGGGGATACGACACCGATAAACTCATCTTT,CALGALLLPRSGGYDTDKLIF